The clone carrying this T cell receptor (beta chain) was detected a few times. Its target is unknown. The V gene end was trimmed by 3 bases and the J gene end by 6 bases; junction bases not matched to a gene: 2. CDR3 length equals 13 residues. CDR1 and CDR2 (germline): MDHEN, SYDVKM. The sample belongs to a study of T-cell memory formation after mild COVID-19. Study outcomes and limitations: Clones contracting across day 15 to 85 had a balanced CD4/CD8 profile; later expanding clones leaned CD4+. A subset of responding clones appeared in pre-infection memory, suggesting cross-reactive memory joined.

In TCRdb, the 5' RACE reads were re-called with MiXCR into one record per CDR3 protein. Of around 440,000 distinct CDR3 sequences in the sample, around a sixth were seen once. The TCR originated in an adult woman who had mild COVID-19 (a few samples of this study predate the infection). Cell type and time point are not known. This rearrangement joins TRBV28 to TRBJ1-5, with TRBD1 matching 7 bases. Source material: PBMCs or a T cell subset sorted from them (not recorded which). The CDR3 bases are TGTGCCAGCAGTTTCCAGGGGGTTCAGCCCCAGCATTTT. This codes for CASSFQGVQPQHF.